This T cell receptor (beta chain) is from a study of shared clonotypes between healthy human individuals. Study at large: Two female and a few male donors aged 18 to 49 were enrolled.

Study-level findings and limits: Only blood underwent sampling, and tissue repertoires likely differ.

V was pared by 3 bases and J by 5 bases, with 20 bases between. Germline V CDR1 and CDR2: SQVTM, ANQGSEA. CDR3 size: 17 residues. Regarding this clone: Its specificity is not known.

Generated by immunoSEQ multiplex PCR, the TCRdb table keeps only in-frame clones and is missing some. The table has around 440,000 clones, approximately 71% seen once. There were no recent acute infections or vaccinations among the donors, who were healthy HIV-negative adults. This receptor was obtained from a woman aged 40-49 years in good health. Some clones in this sample may be carry-over from other donors' samples. The chain employs TRBV29-1 and TRBJ2-6; D remains unclear. The specimen sequenced was PBMCs. CDR3 region: CSVDYVSIQSRANVLTF. The CDR3 DNA reads as TGCAGCGTTGATTACGTAAGCATACAAAGTCGGGCCAACGTCCTGACTTTC.